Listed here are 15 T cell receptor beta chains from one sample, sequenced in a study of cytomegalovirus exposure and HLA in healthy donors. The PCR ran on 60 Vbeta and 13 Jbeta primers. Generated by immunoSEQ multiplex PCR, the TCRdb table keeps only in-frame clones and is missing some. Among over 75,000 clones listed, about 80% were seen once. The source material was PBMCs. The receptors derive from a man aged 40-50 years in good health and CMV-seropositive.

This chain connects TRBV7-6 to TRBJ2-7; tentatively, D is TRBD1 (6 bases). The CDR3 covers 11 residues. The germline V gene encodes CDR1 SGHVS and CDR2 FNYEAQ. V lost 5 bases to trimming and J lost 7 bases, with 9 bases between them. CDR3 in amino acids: CASSHGTEQYF. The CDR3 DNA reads TGTGCCAGCAGCCACGGGACAGAGCAGTACTTC.

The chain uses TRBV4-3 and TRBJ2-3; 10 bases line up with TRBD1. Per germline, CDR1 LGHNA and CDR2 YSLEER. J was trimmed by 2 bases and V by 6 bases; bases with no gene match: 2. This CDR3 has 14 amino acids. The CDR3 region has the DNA TGCGCCAGCAGGCGACAGGGGGCCACAGATACGCAGTATTTT. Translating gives CASRRQGATDTQYF.

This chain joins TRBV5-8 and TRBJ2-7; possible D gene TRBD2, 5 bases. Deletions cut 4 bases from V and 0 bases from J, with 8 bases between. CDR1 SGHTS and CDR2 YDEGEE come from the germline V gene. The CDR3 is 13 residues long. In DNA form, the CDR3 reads TGTGCCAGCAGCACAGCGGTCTCCTACGAGCAGTACTTC. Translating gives CASSTAVSYEQYF.

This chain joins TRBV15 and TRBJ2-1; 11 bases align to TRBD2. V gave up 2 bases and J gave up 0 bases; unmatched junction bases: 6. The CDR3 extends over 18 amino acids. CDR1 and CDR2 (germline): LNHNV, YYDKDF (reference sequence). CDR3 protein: CATSRTLAGGLSYNEQFF. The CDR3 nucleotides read TGTGCCACCAGCAGAACCTTAGCGGGAGGGCTCTCCTACAATGAGCAGTTCTTC.

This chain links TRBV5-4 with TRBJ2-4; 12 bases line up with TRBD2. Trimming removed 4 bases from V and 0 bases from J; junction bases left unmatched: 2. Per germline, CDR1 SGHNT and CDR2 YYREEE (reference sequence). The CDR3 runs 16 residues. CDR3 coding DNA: TGTGCCAGCAGCCCGGGACTAGCGGGAGCCAAAAACATTCAGTACTTC. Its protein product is CASSPGLAGAKNIQYF.

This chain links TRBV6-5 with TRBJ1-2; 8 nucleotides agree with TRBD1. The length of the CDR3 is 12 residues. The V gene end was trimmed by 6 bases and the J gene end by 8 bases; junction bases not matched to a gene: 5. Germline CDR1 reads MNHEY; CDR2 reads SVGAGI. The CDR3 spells CASRFGQGGYTF. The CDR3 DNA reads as TGTGCCAGCAGGTTCGGACAGGGAGGCTACACCTTC.

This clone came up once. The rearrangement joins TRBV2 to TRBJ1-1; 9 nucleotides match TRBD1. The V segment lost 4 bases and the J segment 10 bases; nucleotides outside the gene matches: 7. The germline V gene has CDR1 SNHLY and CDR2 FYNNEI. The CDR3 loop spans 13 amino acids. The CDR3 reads CASSGTGVGGAFF. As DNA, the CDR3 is TGTGCCAGCAGTGGGACAGGGGTTGGCGGAGCTTTCTTT.

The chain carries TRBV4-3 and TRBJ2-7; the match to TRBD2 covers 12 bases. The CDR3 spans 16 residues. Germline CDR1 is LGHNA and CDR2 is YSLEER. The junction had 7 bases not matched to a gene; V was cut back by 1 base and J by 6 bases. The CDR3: CASSQALAGGPGEQYF. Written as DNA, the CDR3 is TGCGCCAGCAGCCAAGCCCTAGCGGGAGGGCCGGGCGAGCAGTACTTC.

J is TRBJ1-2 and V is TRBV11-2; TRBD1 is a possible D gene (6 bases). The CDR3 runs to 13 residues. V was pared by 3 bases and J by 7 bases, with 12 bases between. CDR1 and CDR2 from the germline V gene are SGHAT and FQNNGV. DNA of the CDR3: TGTGCCAGCAGCTTTCAGGGGTTTGCTGGCTACACCTTC. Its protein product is CASSFQGFAGYTF.

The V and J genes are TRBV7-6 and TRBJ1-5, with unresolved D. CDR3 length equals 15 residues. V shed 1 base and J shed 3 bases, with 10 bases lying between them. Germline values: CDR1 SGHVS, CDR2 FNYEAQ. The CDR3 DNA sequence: TGTGCCAGCAGCTTAGGCGCGGCCGTCAATCAGCCCCAGCATTTT. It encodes CASSLGAAVNQPQHF.

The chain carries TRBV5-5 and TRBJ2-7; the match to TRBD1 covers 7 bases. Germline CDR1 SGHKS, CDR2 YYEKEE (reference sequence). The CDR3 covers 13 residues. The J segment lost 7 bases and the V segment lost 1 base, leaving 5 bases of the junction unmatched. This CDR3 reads CASSLTGEWEQYF. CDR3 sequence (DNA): TGTGCCAGCAGCTTGACAGGGGAATGGGAGCAGTACTTC.

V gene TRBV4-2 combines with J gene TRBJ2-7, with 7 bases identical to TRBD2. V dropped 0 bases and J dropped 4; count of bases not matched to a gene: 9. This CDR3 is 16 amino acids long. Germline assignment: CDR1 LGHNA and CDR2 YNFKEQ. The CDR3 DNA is TGTGCCAGCAGCCAAGAGCGGGGGTCATTGGGATACGAGCAGTACTTC. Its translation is CASSQERGSLGYEQYF.

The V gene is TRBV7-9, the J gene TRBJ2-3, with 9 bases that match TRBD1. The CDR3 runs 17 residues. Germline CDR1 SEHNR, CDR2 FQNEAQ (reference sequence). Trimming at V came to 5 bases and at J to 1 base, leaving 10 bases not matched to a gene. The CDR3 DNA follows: TGTGCCAGCAGCATCGGACAGGGGAATGTGGGCACAGATACGCAGTATTTT. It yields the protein CASSIGQGNVGTDTQYF. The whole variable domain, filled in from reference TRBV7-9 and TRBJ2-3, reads DTGVSQNPRHKITKRGQNVTFRCDPISEHNRLYWYRQTLGQGPEFLTYFQNEAQLEKSRLLSDRFSAERPKGSFSTLEIQRTEQGDSAMYLCASSIGQGNVGTDTQYFGPGTRLTVL.

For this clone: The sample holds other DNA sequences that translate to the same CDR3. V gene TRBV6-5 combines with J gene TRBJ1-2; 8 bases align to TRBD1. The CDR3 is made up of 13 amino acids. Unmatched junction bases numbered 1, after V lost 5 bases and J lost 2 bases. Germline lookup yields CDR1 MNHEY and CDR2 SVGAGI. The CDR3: CASSPGGNYGYTF. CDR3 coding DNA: TGTGCCAGCAGTCCAGGGGGCAACTATGGCTACACCTTC.

CDR3 in amino acids: CASSPLLLAGGGEQYF. CDR3 nucleotide sequence: TGCGCCAGCAGCCCCCTCCTGCTGGCGGGAGGTGGCGAGCAGTACTTC. The rearrangement links TRBV5-1 to TRBJ2-7; 8 bases match TRBD2. J gave up 6 bases and V 4 bases, and 15 bases lay outside the gene matches. The CDR3 is made up of 16 amino acids. Germline V gene sequence: CDR1 SGHRS, CDR2 YFSETQ.